This T cell receptor beta chain was retrieved from a study of Graves' ophthalmopathy and Graves' hyperthyroidism. General study results and limits: In separating ophthalmopathy from stable hyperthyroidism, a 13-signature model achieved nearly 90% sensitivity and nearly 84% specificity.

Scientists amplified the TCR beta CDR3 regions from RNA transcripts. RT-PCR was first run with HTBI primers, then multiplex PCR in a second round. TCRdb itself ran the multiplex PCR reads through MiXCR, one entry per CDR3 protein. The sample consists of about 600,000 distinct CDR3 sequences, under 40% of them appearing once. As for this clonotype: The antigen is unknown.

V was clipped by 4 bases and J by 1 base; unmatched bases: 14. The germline CDR1 and CDR2 sequences are SEHNR and FQNEAQ (reference sequence). The CDR3 has 18 residues. This sequence was found in an adult man with Graves' hyperthyroidism. Sequenced sample: peripheral blood or thyroid tissue (not recorded which). The V gene is TRBV7-9, the J gene TRBJ2-7; TRBD2 matches at 9 bases. The CDR3 coding sequence is TGTGCCAGCAGCTCTTGGAGCGAGGCAGCGGGAGGTTCCTACGAGCAGTACTTC. Its protein product is CASSSWSEAAGGSYEQYF.